The clone carrying this T cell receptor (beta chain) was picked up a small number of times. Trimming took off 3 bases at V and 0 bases at J, with 8 bases between the two ends. The CDR3 is 13 amino acids. Per germline, CDR1 GTSNPN and CDR2 SVGIG (reference sequence). The source of the sample is a study of OX40 agonist ivuxolimab in advanced cancers. The assay was immunoSEQ multiplex PCR, and TCRdb's table has in-frame clones only and misses some. The sample lists 25,000 to 30,000 clones, around 75% occurring once. The chain has TRBV30 and TRBJ1-1; D ambiguous. The receptor was derived from an adult with an advanced solid tumor such as melanoma, head and neck, liver or kidney cancer. The input for sequencing was CD4+ or CD8+ T cells sorted from blood, taken in a trial of the OX40 agonist ivuxolimab. CDR3 protein: CAWSRILNTEAFF. The CDR3, as DNA: TGTGCCTGGAGCCGTATACTGAACACTGAAGCTTTCTTT.